These 21 T cell receptor beta chains originate from one sample sequenced in a study of read filtering for tumor transcriptome and immune sequencing. From about 400 ng of RNA, a library with molecular barcoded alpha/delta and beta/gamma adaptors was made. Using its own MiXCR run on the reads, TCRdb lists one record per CDR3 protein. The sample gives around 48,000 distinct CDR3 sequences, less than 20% of which show up once; 15% is in the top ten. Sequenced: a population of CD138-negative cells sorted from bone marrow. The receptor set was obtained from a donor aged 40 or over with multiple myeloma.

This clonotype showed up just a few times. Being one base from a much bigger clone, this may be a read error. The rearrangement links TRBV29-1 to TRBJ1-1, with D possibly being TRBD1 (6 bases). The length of the CDR3 is 11 residues. Germline CDR1 and CDR2: SQVTM and ANQGSEA. CDR3 loop: CRGGSNTEAFF. DNA of the CDR3: TGCAGGGGGGGCTCGAACACTGAAGCTTTCTTT.

The table lists this clonotype with many counts. The chain couples TRBV5-1 to TRBJ1-1; D gene unclear. V was pared by 5 bases and J by 1 base, with 12 bases between. Looked up from germline, CDR1 is SGHRS and CDR2 is YFSETQ. The CDR3 sequence is 14 residues long. The CDR3 DNA sequence: TGCGCCAGCAGGGCCGGGCAGGAGAACACTGAAGCTTTCTTT. Translated: CASRAGQENTEAFF.

This clonotype was detected ten times or more. The CDR3 region has the DNA TGTGCTAGTGGTTTGGCCACCGGGACAGGGGTCCACGAGCAGTACTTC. It codes for CASGLATGTGVHEQYF. The gene calls are TRBV12-5 and TRBJ2-7; 10 positions match TRBD1. The V gene end was trimmed by 1 base and the J gene end by 5 bases; junction bases not matched to a gene: 8. The CDR3 sequence is 16 residues long. Germline loops: CDR1 LGHNT, CDR2 FRNRAP.

As regards this clonotype: Being one base from a much bigger clone, this may be a read error. V gene TRBV19 combines with J gene TRBJ2-2; D is unclear. With 10 bases removed from V and 8 bases from J, the gap between germline ends came to 8 bases. CDR3 length: 10 residues. In germline, CDR1 is LNHDA, CDR2 SQIVND (reference sequence). Here the CDR3 reads CAIGRGELFF. CDR3 DNA: TGTGCCATTGGGCGGGGGGAGCTGTTTTTT. Supplemented by reference TRBV19 and TRBJ2-2, the full variable domain reads DGGITQSPKYLFRKEGQNVTLSCEQNLNHDAMYWYRQDPGQGLRLIYYSQIVNDFQKGDIAEGYSVSREKKESFPLTVTSAQKNPTAFYLCAIGRGELFFGEGSRLTVL.

This clonotype was seen a handful of times. The rearrangement joins TRBV9 to TRBJ2-1; 11 nucleotides line up with TRBD2. CDR3 size: 16 residues. Germline V gene sequence: CDR1 SGDLS, CDR2 YYNGEE. Trimming took 3 bases from V and 5 from J; bases not matched to a gene: 7. CDR3 sequence reads: CASSGPSGRSNNEQFF. CDR3 in DNA: TGTGCCAGCAGCGGGCCTAGCGGGAGGTCTAACAATGAGCAGTTCTTC.

This chain joins TRBV3-1 and TRBJ1-2, with D perhaps TRBD1 (6 bases). CDR1 is LGHDT and CDR2 is YNNKEL in the germline V gene (reference sequence). This CDR3 region has 16 residues. Trimming left V 4 bases short and J 4 bases short, with 19 bases between. The CDR3 DNA is TGTGCCAGCAGCCGACCCTTCCCGACAGGAGCCTATGGCTACACCTTC. It encodes CASSRPFPTGAYGYTF.

Of note for this clonotype: The CDR3 carries no conserved terminal phenylalanine or tryptophan, so it likely arises from a read error. As DNA, the CDR3 is TGTGCCAGCAGTCCCGGGGTCCCCAATGAGCAGTTCCTT. Its translation is CASSPGVPNEQFL. The rearrangement uses TRBV28 and TRBJ2-1; perhaps TRBD2 as D (5 bases). This CDR3 contains 13 residues. The germline gives CDR1 MDHEN, CDR2 SYDVKM. The V and J ends lost 5 bases and 6 bases respectively, with 11 bases between them.

This clonotype has just a few counts. The rearrangement links TRBV20-1 to TRBJ2-1; D might be TRBD1 (6 bases). V gave up 3 bases and J gave up 6 bases, with 21 bases separating them. Germline V gene lookup returns CDR1 DFQATT and CDR2 SNEGSKA (reference sequence). The CDR3 contains 16 residues. CDR3 nucleotides: TGCAGTGCTAGGGACGCACAGGGTATTGTCATCAATGAGCAGTTCTTC. It encodes CSARDAQGIVINEQFF.

The gene calls are TRBV20-1 and TRBJ2-1; 9 nucleotides agree with TRBD2. V lost 6 bases and J lost 7; bases outside the gene matches: 16. This CDR3 contains 16 residues. Per germline, CDR1 DFQATT and CDR2 SNEGSKA (reference sequence). The CDR3: CSASPTGAGGGNEQFF. CDR3 nucleotides: TGCAGTGCCAGCCCGACTGGTGCGGGAGGGGGGAATGAGCAGTTCTTC.

This clonotype appeared many times. This chain uses TRBV12-3 or TRBV12-4 with TRBJ2-1, with TRBD2 identical over 9 bases. V was pared by 1 base and J by 7 bases, with 5 bases of the junction left unmatched. CDR3 length: 15 amino acids. The CDR3 DNA reads as TGTGCCAGCAGTTTAGTCCTAGCGGGGAGGAATGAGCAGTTCTTC. Translating it yields CASSLVLAGRNEQFF.

Notes on this clonotype: The junction and the germline gene differ at one end; a read error may be behind it. The chain recombines TRBV7-2 with TRBJ2-3, with 7 nucleotides matching TRBD2. This CDR3 has 14 amino acids. Looked up from germline, CDR1 is SGHTA and CDR2 is FQGNSA. The CDR3 nucleotides read TGTGCCAGCAGCCTTGGACTAGGAACAGATTCGCAGTATTTT. Translating it yields CASSLGLGTDSQYF. The complete variable domain, with remaining parts taken from reference TRBV7-2 and TRBJ2-3, reads GAGVSQSPSNKVTEKGKDVELRCDPISGHTALYWYRQSLGQGLEFLIYFQGNSAPDKSGLPSDRFSAERTGGSVSTLTIQRTQQEDSAVYLCASSLGLGTDSQYFGPGTRLTVL.

In this sample, this clonotype turned up a few times. The V and J genes are TRBV4-1 and TRBJ2-2; 7 nucleotides agree with TRBD2. There are 16 residues in the CDR3. In germline, CDR1 is MGHRA, CDR2 YSYEKL. V lost 4 bases to trimming and J lost 4 bases; unmatched junction nucleotides: 9. Here the CDR3 reads CASSPGGGRATGELFF. The CDR3 region has the DNA TGCGCCAGCAGCCCGGGTGGCGGGAGAGCCACCGGGGAGCTGTTTTTT.

This clonotype was detected ten times or more. The chain is built from TRBV3-1 and TRBJ1-5; D unresolved. The ends were cut back, 0 bases at V and 6 bases at J, with 9 bases in the middle. The length of the CDR3 is 14 residues. Germline CDR1 reads LGHDT; CDR2 reads YNNKEL (reference sequence). In DNA form, the CDR3 reads TGTGCCAGCAGCCAAGATTTAAAAAGTCAGCCCCAGCATTTT. Translating gives CASSQDLKSQPQHF.

This clonotype came up many times. The chain uses TRBV7-8 and TRBJ2-1; TRBD2 agrees at 10 bases. The CDR3 spans 15 residues. Germline-derived CDR1 and CDR2 are SGHVS and FQNEAQ. The trim removed 5 bases at V and 2 bases at J, leaving 3 bases unmatched. CDR3: CASSTSGRAYNEQFF. Here the CDR3 DNA reads TGTGCCAGCAGCACCAGCGGGAGGGCCTACAATGAGCAGTTCTTC.

This clonotype has ten or more counts. The chain combines TRBV10-2 with TRBJ2-3, with TRBD1 identical over 11 bases. Germline V lookup: CDR1 WSHSY, CDR2 SAAADI. V gave up 9 bases and J gave up 5 bases; unmatched junction bases: 4. The CDR3 totals 13 residues. The CDR3 loop is CASGQGAVDTQYF. For the CDR3, the DNA is TGCGCCAGTGGACAGGGGGCTGTAGATACGCAGTATTTT.

This sequence joins TRBV18 and TRBJ1-5, with no clear D. V shed 6 bases and J shed 3 bases, with 9 bases lying between them. CDR1 is KGHSH, CDR2 LQKENI, per germline. The CDR3 extends over 13 amino acids. The CDR3 loop reads CASSRQDNQPQHF. The CDR3 nucleotides read TGTGCCAGCTCCCGTCAAGACAATCAGCCCCAGCATTTT.

Regarding this clonotype: A read error may produce the germline difference seen at one junction end. The V gene is TRBV4-2, the J gene TRBJ2-4; 7 positions agree with TRBD2. The CDR3 runs to 14 residues. Germline assignment: CDR1 LGHNA and CDR2 YNFKEQ. The CDR3 loop reads CAGSHDRDYNIQYF. The CDR3 DNA is TGTGCCGGCAGCCATGATCGGGACTACAACATTCAGTACTTC.

The table lists this clonotype with many counts. V is TRBV19 and J is TRBJ2-3; TRBD1 matches 7 bases. The CDR3 has 15 residues. CDR1 and CDR2 (germline): LNHDA, SQIVND (reference sequence). The junction had 9 bases not matched to a gene; V was cut back by 5 bases and J by 4 bases. As DNA, the CDR3 is TGTGCCAGTAGTCGAGGGGGCCTGGCCGCAGATACGCAGTATTTT. It encodes CASSRGGLAADTQYF.

About this clonotype: With a much larger clone just one base away, this may be a read error. The chain combines TRBV7-9 with TRBJ2-2, with TRBD2 identical over 8 bases. From germline, CDR1 is SEHNR and CDR2 FQNEAQ (reference sequence). This CDR3 contains 16 residues. Here the CDR3 reads CASSLQAGVGPGELLF. The CDR3 DNA reads as TGTGCCAGCAGCTTGCAAGCGGGAGTGGGGCCCGGGGAGCTGCTTTTT.

About this clonotype: One end of the junction varies from germline; a read error may be responsible. The chain recombines TRBV28 with TRBJ2-6; possibly TRBD1 or TRBD2 for D (5 bases each). Germline values: CDR1 MDHEN, CDR2 SYDVKM. This CDR3 is built from 18 residues. CDR3 sequence reads: CAISPGGPAYSGANVLTF. The CDR3 DNA reads as TGTGCCATCAGTCCTGGGGGACCAGCGTACTCTGGGGCCAACGTCCTGACTTTC.

This clonotype showed up many times. This chain connects TRBV4-2 to TRBJ2-5; 12 positions agree with TRBD2. The germline V gene has CDR1 LGHNA and CDR2 YNFKEQ. The CDR3 spans 15 residues. The junction had 6 bases not matched to a gene; V was cut back by 5 bases and J by 5 bases. For the CDR3, the DNA is TGTGCCAGCAGCACCCGGACTAGCGGGATGGAGACCCAGTACTTC. The encoded protein is CASSTRTSGMETQYF.